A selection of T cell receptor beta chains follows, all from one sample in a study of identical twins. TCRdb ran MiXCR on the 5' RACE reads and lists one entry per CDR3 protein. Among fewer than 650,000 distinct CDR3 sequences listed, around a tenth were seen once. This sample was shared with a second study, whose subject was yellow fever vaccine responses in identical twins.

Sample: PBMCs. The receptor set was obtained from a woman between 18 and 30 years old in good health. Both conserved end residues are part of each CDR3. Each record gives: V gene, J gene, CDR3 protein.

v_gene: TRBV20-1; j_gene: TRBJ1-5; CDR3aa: CSAPPRDRGYNQPQHF
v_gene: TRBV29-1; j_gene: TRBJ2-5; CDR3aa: CSVVGLEETQYF
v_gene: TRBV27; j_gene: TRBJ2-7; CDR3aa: CASGRDIEQYF
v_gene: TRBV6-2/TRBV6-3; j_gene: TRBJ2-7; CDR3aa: CASSFPRHGTYEQYF
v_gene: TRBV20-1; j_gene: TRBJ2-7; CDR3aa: CSARGDLYEQYF
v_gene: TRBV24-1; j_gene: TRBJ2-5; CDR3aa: CATSGTGDVETQYF
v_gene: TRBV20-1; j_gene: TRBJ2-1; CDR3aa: CSAHQRTYNEQFF
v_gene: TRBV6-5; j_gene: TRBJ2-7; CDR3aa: CASSYRTSGKDEQYF
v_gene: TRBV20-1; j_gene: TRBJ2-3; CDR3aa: CSASDRKSTDTQYF
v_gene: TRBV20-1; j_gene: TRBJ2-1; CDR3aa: CSASGLAVVYNEQFF
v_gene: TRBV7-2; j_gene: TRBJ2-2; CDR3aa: CASSSVMTGELFF
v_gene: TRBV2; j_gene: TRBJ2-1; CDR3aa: CASSDPSGRQDEQFF